These T cell receptor beta chains were read from a single sample in a study of T cell repertoires in cytomegalovirus infection. TCRdb called the reads again in MiXCR, with one record for every CDR3 protein. Altogether around 140,000 distinct CDR3 sequences are present, 32% being singletons, with the ten largest covering around half. Which antigens these TCRs recognize remains unknown. This material consisted of CD8+ T cells from cultured PBMCs, taken from culture after CMV antigen stimulation. The receptors derive from a human donor in good health (CMV status not recorded). Some clones in this sample may be carry-over from other donors' samples. Both conserved end residues are part of each CDR3. Fields, in order: J gene, V gene, CDR3 protein.

TRBJ2-1,TRBV7-9,CASSLRTSGGASYNEQFF
TRBJ1-1,TRBV29-1,CSVGGASEAFF
TRBJ2-5,TRBV7-9,CASSSPRGAGEETQYF
TRBJ2-7,TRBV4-1,CASSQEPTVYEQYF
TRBJ2-3,TRBV6-5,CASSFGQYTDTQYF
TRBJ2-3,TRBV4-1,CASSQEEHIRTDTQYF
TRBJ1-2,TRBV7-9,CASSLAGVNYGYTF
TRBJ2-2,TRBV7-9,CASSLEIGQMNTGELFF
TRBJ2-7,TRBV5-6,CASSFYTTGGWGSEQYF
TRBJ2-1,TRBV7-8,CASSLANTDEQFF
TRBJ1-6,TRBV12-3/TRBV12-4,CASSPKGHHWDSPLHF
TRBJ2-7,TRBV6-1,CASRDPGHRGYEQYF
TRBJ2-7,TRBV19,CASSVGTPTGYEQYF
TRBJ2-1,TRBV4-1,CASSQVGAGAEQFF
TRBJ2-5,TRBV6-5,CASSFGQGVWETQYF
TRBJ1-5,TRBV7-8,CASSSPPGTGLDQPQHF
TRBJ1-3,TRBV6-6,CASSYSNEVSGNTIYF
TRBJ2-3,TRBV7-8,CASRGLGGGAADTQYF
TRBJ2-1,TRBV29-1,CSVDRGARDEQFF
TRBJ2-7,TRBV7-9,CASRADLTYEQYF
TRBJ2-1,TRBV6-2/TRBV6-3,CASSLTGGYNEQFF
TRBJ2-3,TRBV20-1,CSAPGTSTDTQYF
TRBJ2-7,TRBV14,CASSQGQGAYEQYF
TRBJ1-5,TRBV6-1,CASRPNSNQPQHF
TRBJ2-5,TRBV12-3/TRBV12-4,CASSLSRELALETQYF
TRBJ2-3,TRBV19,CASSVPGQGIGTDTQYF
TRBJ1-2,TRBV28,CASGKTGFLNYGYTF
TRBJ1-1,TRBV29-1,CSVEVFGQGITEAFF
TRBJ1-5,TRBV20-1,CSASAPLGQLINQPQHF
TRBJ2-2,TRBV20-1,CSARHTANTGELFF
TRBJ2-1,TRBV2,CASSPPGMYNEQFF
TRBJ2-3,TRBV29-1,CSVEDILAEDTQYF
TRBJ2-3,TRBV15,CATRGANTDTQYF
TRBJ1-3,TRBV4-1,CASSHVGQVENTIYF
TRBJ2-3,TRBV24-1,CATSDPDSPPPDTQYF
TRBJ1-2,TRBV5-4,CASSLETGGIHHGYTF
TRBJ2-7,TRBV24-1,CATSEGYEQYF
TRBJ2-3,TRBV4-1,CASSQAGGPGDTQYF
TRBJ1-6,TRBV18,CASSAQDSSYNSPLHF
TRBJ1-2,TRBV2,CASAPGDYGYTF
TRBJ1-4,TRBV4-1,CASRTTGDEKLFF
TRBJ1-2,TRBV5-8,CASSSPAYGYTF
TRBJ2-1,TRBV12-3/TRBV12-4,CASSLGTGGYNEQFF
TRBJ1-6,TRBV9,CASSGTQGGSPLHF
TRBJ1-1,TRBV6-6,CAISGTGNTEAFF
TRBJ1-1,TRBV14,CASSLRVTDTEAFF
TRBJ2-7,TRBV27,CASSLGGQGYYEQYF
TRBJ2-7,TRBV28,CASRPGGLEQYF
TRBJ1-1,TRBV7-3,CASSSTGGNEAFF
TRBJ2-7,TRBV19,CASSPTGFTYEQYF
TRBJ1-2,TRBV7-8,CASSQEEYDGYTF
TRBJ2-1,TRBV19,CASSILAGGPNEQFF
TRBJ2-3,TRBV7-9,CASSLANSGSTDTQYF
TRBJ2-7,TRBV20-1,CSARDQRGTYEQYF
TRBJ1-1,TRBV12-3/TRBV12-4,CASRPVVRTEAFF